Presented here are 8 T cell receptor beta chains from one specimen sequenced in a study of metastatic and nonmetastatic thyroid tumors (dated by TCRdb to 2020 to 2021). Before undergoing thyroid surgery, none of the patients had been given any kind of treatment. Receptor libraries were prepared by PCR. The instrument was an Illumina HiSeq 4000. The raw public data were reprocessed by TCRdb itself: fastp quality trimming at Q25, MiXCR clonotype calling, in-frame beta chains only. The table for this sample lists about 92,000 clones; around 14% of them were counted only once. Roughly 4% of the sample lies in the top ten. The sample comprised blood. The receptors stem from a female donor with papillary thyroid cancer or a benign thyroid nodule (not recorded which). Some clones in this sample may be carry-over from other donors' samples.

This clone was counted many times. The rearrangement joins TRBV25-1 to TRBJ1-2, with a tentative D call TRBD1 (5 bases). CDR1 and CDR2 (germline): MGHDK, SYGVNS. The V end was cut by 9 bases, the J end by 4 bases, with 18 bases between. The CDR3 length is 14 residues. The CDR3 DNA reads TGTGCCAGTACTGGGACGGACTTGGGCTATGGCTACACCTTC. This gives the protein CASTGTDLGYGYTF.

This clone was detected ten times or more. A read error may explain this, as a much larger clone is one base away. This sample includes further DNA sequences coding for the same CDR3. The chain recombines TRBV15 with TRBJ1-2, with TRBD1 as a possible D gene (5 bases). This CDR3 comprises 16 residues. Per germline, CDR1 LNHNV and CDR2 YYDKDF (reference sequence). The CDR3 region is CATSRDRGDFNYGYTF. The DNA of the CDR3 is TGCGCCACCAGCAGAGATAGAGGGGATTTTAACTATGGCTACACCTTC.

In its sample, this clone was seen many times. This chain connects TRBV10-3 to TRBJ2-2; D may be TRBD1 (7 bases). CDR3 size: 18 residues. V was clipped by 5 bases and J by 6 bases, with 25 bases between them. Germline loops: CDR1 ENHRY, CDR2 SYGVKD. Written as DNA, the CDR3 is TGTGCCATCAGTATGGACAGGACACGCGGGGTTGTGTCCGGGGAGCTGTTTTTT. Amino acids: CAISMDRTRGVVSGELFF.

This clone was counted ten times or more. The J gene is TRBJ2-1, the V gene TRBV11-3; the D is unclear. The CDR3 is 10 residues long. V lost 3 bases to trimming and J lost 8 bases, with 2 bases between them. Germline CDR1 reads SGHNT; CDR2 reads YENEEA. CDR3 sequence: CASSFHEQFF. DNA of the CDR3: TGTGCCAGCAGCTTCCATGAGCAGTTCTTC.

Ten or more counts support this clone. Different DNA sequences within this sample yield the same CDR3. The gene calls are TRBV6-1 and TRBJ2-7; TRBD1 aligns across 8 bases. This CDR3 spans 13 amino acids. Germline trimming cut 5 bases from V and 6 bases from J; bases unmatched to any gene: 6. The germline V gene has CDR1 MNHNS and CDR2 SASEGT. CDR3 DNA: TGTGCCAGCAGTTCACAGGGGGTACGCGAGCAGTACTTC. Encoded protein: CASSSQGVREQYF.

In the case of this clone: A read error may be the cause here, since a much bigger clone is one base away. This sequence joins TRBV7-3 and TRBJ2-3; D is uncertain. CDR1 is SGHTA, CDR2 FQGTGA, per germline. The ends were cut back, 3 bases at V and 2 bases at J, with 12 bases in the middle. The CDR3 sequence is 15 residues long. The CDR3 spells CASSFGVGLTDTQYF. CDR3 coding DNA: TGTGCCAGCAGCTTTGGCGTGGGCCTCACAGATACGCAGTATTTT.

The table lists this clone with a few counts. The chain links TRBV19 to TRBJ2-5; 13 bases fit TRBD2. Germline V gene sequence: CDR1 LNHDA, CDR2 SQIVND (reference sequence). There are 21 residues in the CDR3. V trimming: 0 bases; J trimming: 5 bases; junction bases outside the gene matches: 18. The CDR3 loop reads CASSIDLQTRRTSGGRETQYF. For the CDR3, the DNA is TGTGCCAGTAGTATAGATCTCCAGACTAGACGGACTAGCGGGGGAAGGGAGACCCAGTACTTC.

For this clone: A read error may be the cause here, since a much bigger clone is one base away. The V and J genes are TRBV20-1 and TRBJ1-5; 8 nucleotides align to TRBD1. CDR1 is DFQATT, CDR2 SNEGSKA, per germline (reference sequence). The CDR3 is 15 amino acids. The CDR3 loop reads CSAPATGQEVQPQNF. CDR3 in DNA: TGCAGTGCTCCGGCTACGGGACAGGAGGTGCAGCCCCAGAATTTT.